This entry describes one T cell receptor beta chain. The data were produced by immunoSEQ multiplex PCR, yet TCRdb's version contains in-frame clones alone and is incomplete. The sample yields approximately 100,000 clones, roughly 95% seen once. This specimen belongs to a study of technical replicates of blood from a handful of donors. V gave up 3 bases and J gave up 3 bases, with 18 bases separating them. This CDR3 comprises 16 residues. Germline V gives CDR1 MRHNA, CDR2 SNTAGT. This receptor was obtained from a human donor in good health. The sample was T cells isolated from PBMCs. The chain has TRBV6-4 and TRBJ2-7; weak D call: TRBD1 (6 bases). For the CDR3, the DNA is TGTGCCAGCAGTGATAATACAGGGAAGATCCTCTACGAGCAGTACTTC. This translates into CASSDNTGKILYEQYF.